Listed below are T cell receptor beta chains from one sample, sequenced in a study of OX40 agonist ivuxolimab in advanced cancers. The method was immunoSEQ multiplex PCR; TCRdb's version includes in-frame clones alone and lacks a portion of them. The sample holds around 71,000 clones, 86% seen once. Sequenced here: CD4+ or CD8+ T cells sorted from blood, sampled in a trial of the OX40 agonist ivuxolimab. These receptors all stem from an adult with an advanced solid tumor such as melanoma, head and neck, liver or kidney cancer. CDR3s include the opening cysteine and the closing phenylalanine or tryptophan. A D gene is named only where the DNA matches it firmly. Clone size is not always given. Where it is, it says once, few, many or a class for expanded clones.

cdr3_nt: TGTGCCAGCAGTCGAGACTACGAGCAGTACTTC
cdr3_aa: CASSRDYEQYF
j_call: TRBJ2-7
clone_size: NA
cdr3_length: 11
v_call: TRBV5-6
d_call: NA

cdr3_nt: TGTGCCAGCCTCAGCGCGGGCAGGGGAGCGTACACTGAAGCTTTCTTT
cdr3_aa: CASLSAGRGAYTEAFF
j_call: TRBJ1-1
clone_size: NA
cdr3_length: 16
v_call: TRBV28
d_call: NA

cdr3_nt: TGTGCCAGCAGAGCTAGCGGGATGGGGACCCAGTACTTC
cdr3_aa: CASRASGMGTQYF
j_call: TRBJ2-5
clone_size: NA
cdr3_length: 13
v_call: TRBV7-8
d_call: TRBD2

cdr3_nt: TGTGCCAGCAGTGTCGGGGCTTACAGCACAGATACGCAGTATTTT
cdr3_aa: CASSVGAYSTDTQYF
j_call: TRBJ2-3
clone_size: NA
cdr3_length: 15
v_call: TRBV6-1
d_call: NA

cdr3_nt: TGTGCCAGCAGCCAAGATATTCATACGAACACTGAAGCTTTCTTT
cdr3_aa: CASSQDIHTNTEAFF
j_call: TRBJ1-1
clone_size: once
cdr3_length: 15
v_call: TRBV14
d_call: NA

cdr3_nt: TGCGCCAGCAGGCGGACTAGCGGCCCCTACAATGAGCAGTTCTTC
cdr3_aa: CASRRTSGPYNEQFF
j_call: TRBJ2-1
clone_size: NA
cdr3_length: 15
v_call: TRBV5-1
d_call: TRBD2

cdr3_nt: TGTGCTAGTGCCGGACAGATCACAGATACGCAGTATTTT
cdr3_aa: CASAGQITDTQYF
j_call: TRBJ2-3
clone_size: NA
cdr3_length: 13
v_call: TRBV12-5
d_call: NA

cdr3_nt: TGTGCCAGCAGCTTAGCGCCTAGCGGGCAAGAGACCCAGTACTTC
cdr3_aa: CASSLAPSGQETQYF
j_call: TRBJ2-5
clone_size: NA
cdr3_length: 15
v_call: TRBV13
d_call: TRBD2

cdr3_nt: TGTGCCAGCAGCTCTACAGGGTCTGCAGATACGCAGTATTTT
cdr3_aa: CASSSTGSADTQYF
j_call: TRBJ2-3
clone_size: NA
cdr3_length: 14
v_call: TRBV5-4
d_call: NA

cdr3_nt: TGTGCCAGCAGCTTAGGGGAATCTAATGAAAAACTGTTTTTT
cdr3_aa: CASSLGESNEKLFF
j_call: TRBJ1-4
clone_size: NA
cdr3_length: 14
v_call: TRBV13
d_call: NA

cdr3_nt: TGTGCCAGCAGCCAAGGGCTAGCGGGAGGGCTGAGTTCCGTTACGCAGTATTTT
cdr3_aa: CASSQGLAGGLSSVTQYF
j_call: TRBJ2-3
clone_size: NA
cdr3_length: 18
v_call: TRBV14
d_call: TRBD2

cdr3_nt: TGTGCCAGCAGCCCACTGGGACAGGGGCTCGGCTACACCTTC
cdr3_aa: CASSPLGQGLGYTF
j_call: TRBJ1-2
clone_size: NA
cdr3_length: 14
v_call: TRBV7-2
d_call: TRBD1

cdr3_nt: TGTGCCAGCATAGAACGACTAGCGGGACTCAATGAGCAGTTCTTC
cdr3_aa: CASIERLAGLNEQFF
j_call: TRBJ2-1
clone_size: NA
cdr3_length: 15
v_call: TRBV6-1
d_call: TRBD2

cdr3_nt: TGTGCCAGCAGCTTTAACGCCTGGGGGGAGGGGATCGACGAGCAGTACTTC
cdr3_aa: CASSFNAWGEGIDEQYF
j_call: TRBJ2-7
clone_size: NA
cdr3_length: 17
v_call: TRBV7-9
d_call: TRBD2

cdr3_nt: TGTGCCAGCAGCTTGGGGCAGGGGCATGAGGCTTTCTTT
cdr3_aa: CASSLGQGHEAFF
j_call: TRBJ1-1
clone_size: NA
cdr3_length: 13
v_call: TRBV7-3
d_call: NA

cdr3_nt: TGTGCCAGCAACCTACGGGGACAGGGCCCCTATGGCTACACCTTC
cdr3_aa: CASNLRGQGPYGYTF
j_call: TRBJ1-2
clone_size: NA
cdr3_length: 15
v_call: TRBV12-1
d_call: NA

cdr3_nt: TGTGCCAGCAGCCCGACAGGGGCTTTGACGTTTGGCTACACCTTC
cdr3_aa: CASSPTGALTFGYTF
j_call: TRBJ1-2
clone_size: NA
cdr3_length: 15
v_call: TRBV4-2
d_call: TRBD1

cdr3_nt: TGTGCCAGCAGCGCGACAGGGGTAGCCGGGGAGCTGTTTTTT
cdr3_aa: CASSATGVAGELFF
j_call: TRBJ2-2
clone_size: NA
cdr3_length: 14
v_call: TRBV9
d_call: TRBD1

cdr3_nt: TGTGCCACCGGGACTAGCGGCACAGATACGCAGTATTTT
cdr3_aa: CATGTSGTDTQYF
j_call: TRBJ2-3
clone_size: NA
cdr3_length: 13
v_call: TRBV7-9
d_call: TRBD2

cdr3_nt: TGCGCCAGCAGCTTGGCCGGGGGTCGGGCAAACACTGAAGCTTTCTTT
cdr3_aa: CASSLAGGRANTEAFF
j_call: TRBJ1-1
clone_size: few
cdr3_length: 16
v_call: TRBV5-1
d_call: NA

cdr3_nt: TGTGCCAGCAGCTTAGTATTAGGTGATAGCAATCAGCCCCAGCATTTT
cdr3_aa: CASSLVLGDSNQPQHF
j_call: TRBJ1-5
clone_size: NA
cdr3_length: 16
v_call: TRBV7-8
d_call: NA

cdr3_nt: TGTGCCAGCAGCTTCGAGATGAATCAGCCCCAGCATTTT
cdr3_aa: CASSFEMNQPQHF
j_call: TRBJ1-5
clone_size: NA
cdr3_length: 13
v_call: TRBV7-9
d_call: NA

cdr3_nt: TGTGCCAGCAGCCCATTCTCTGGGGCCAACGTCCTGACTTTC
cdr3_aa: CASSPFSGANVLTF
j_call: TRBJ2-6
clone_size: few
cdr3_length: 14
v_call: TRBV7-3
d_call: NA

cdr3_nt: TGCAGCGTCCAAGCCCAATGGAGCTCCTACAATGAGCAGTTCTTC
cdr3_aa: CSVQAQWSSYNEQFF
j_call: TRBJ2-1
clone_size: few
cdr3_length: 15
v_call: TRBV29-1
d_call: NA

cdr3_nt: TGTGCCAGCAGTGAAGCGTGGAACAGGGGCCCGGCCCTCACCGGGGAGCTGTTTTTT
cdr3_aa: CASSEAWNRGPALTGELFF
j_call: TRBJ2-2
clone_size: NA
cdr3_length: 19
v_call: TRBV2
d_call: TRBD1

cdr3_nt: TGTGCCAGTTCAAGAGCGGGAGGGAACACCGGGGAGCTGTTTTTT
cdr3_aa: CASSRAGGNTGELFF
j_call: TRBJ2-2
clone_size: NA
cdr3_length: 15
v_call: TRBV19
d_call: TRBD2

cdr3_nt: TGCGCCAGCAGCTTGAACCACAACACTGAAGCTTTCTTT
cdr3_aa: CASSLNHNTEAFF
j_call: TRBJ1-1
clone_size: NA
cdr3_length: 13
v_call: TRBV5-1
d_call: NA

cdr3_nt: TGTGCCAGCAGCGTAGAACAGGTCTATGGCTACACCTTC
cdr3_aa: CASSVEQVYGYTF
j_call: TRBJ1-2
clone_size: once
cdr3_length: 13
v_call: TRBV9
d_call: NA

cdr3_nt: TGTGCCAGCAGGACGGACGAAGGGGGGACCTACGAGCAGTACTTC
cdr3_aa: CASRTDEGGTYEQYF
j_call: TRBJ2-7
clone_size: NA
cdr3_length: 15
v_call: TRBV6-1
d_call: NA

cdr3_nt: TGTGCCAGCAGCCCCTCCCAAGGAGCGGGGGGCGGATACGAGCAGTACTTC
cdr3_aa: CASSPSQGAGGGYEQYF
j_call: TRBJ2-7
clone_size: NA
cdr3_length: 17
v_call: TRBV28
d_call: TRBD2

cdr3_nt: TGTGCCAGCAGCTTAGTATCCAGGGCAGGGCTGACAGATACGCAGTATTTT
cdr3_aa: CASSLVSRAGLTDTQYF
j_call: TRBJ2-3
clone_size: NA
cdr3_length: 17
v_call: TRBV11-2
d_call: NA

cdr3_nt: TGTGCCAGCAGCTTAGGTGGGACTAGCGGGAGTACAGATACGCAGTATTTT
cdr3_aa: CASSLGGTSGSTDTQYF
j_call: TRBJ2-3
clone_size: NA
cdr3_length: 17
v_call: TRBV13
d_call: TRBD2

cdr3_nt: TGTGCCAGTAGTATATTGGACAGGATTTATAGCAATCAGCCCCAGCATTTT
cdr3_aa: CASSILDRIYSNQPQHF
j_call: TRBJ1-5
clone_size: NA
cdr3_length: 17
v_call: TRBV19
d_call: TRBD1

cdr3_nt: TGTGCCAGCAGTTCGACAGGGGGCGCCCGCTACGAGCAGTACTTC
cdr3_aa: CASSSTGGARYEQYF
j_call: TRBJ2-7
clone_size: NA
cdr3_length: 15
v_call: TRBV28
d_call: TRBD1

cdr3_nt: TGTGCCAGCAGTTTTCAGGGGCCCTACAATGAGCAGTTCTTC
cdr3_aa: CASSFQGPYNEQFF
j_call: TRBJ2-1
clone_size: NA
cdr3_length: 14
v_call: TRBV6-6
d_call: NA

cdr3_nt: TGTGCCAGTAGTTTAACCGGGACAGGGGGCGCTGAGCAGTACTTC
cdr3_aa: CASSLTGTGGAEQYF
j_call: TRBJ2-7
clone_size: NA
cdr3_length: 15
v_call: TRBV19
d_call: TRBD1

cdr3_nt: TGCGCCAGCAGCTTGGGTCCAGCAGCTTCCTACAATGAGCAGTTCTTC
cdr3_aa: CASSLGPAASYNEQFF
j_call: TRBJ2-1
clone_size: NA
cdr3_length: 16
v_call: TRBV5-1
d_call: NA

cdr3_nt: TGTGCCAGCAGCTTAGGACTAGCGGGAGTTAATGAGCAGTTCTTC
cdr3_aa: CASSLGLAGVNEQFF
j_call: TRBJ2-1
clone_size: NA
cdr3_length: 15
v_call: TRBV7-2
d_call: TRBD2

cdr3_nt: TGTGCCAGCACCCTTGGGCAGTTCTACAATGAGCAGTTCTTC
cdr3_aa: CASTLGQFYNEQFF
j_call: TRBJ2-1
clone_size: NA
cdr3_length: 14
v_call: TRBV5-8
d_call: NA

cdr3_nt: TGTGCCAGCACCGACTCTTGGACAGGTGCGGCGGACACTGAAGCTTTCTTT
cdr3_aa: CASTDSWTGAADTEAFF
j_call: TRBJ1-1
clone_size: NA
cdr3_length: 17
v_call: TRBV28
d_call: TRBD1

cdr3_nt: TGTGCCATCAGTGAGTCCGGAGACCTTGCGTACGAGCAGTACTTC
cdr3_aa: CAISESGDLAYEQYF
j_call: TRBJ2-7
clone_size: NA
cdr3_length: 15
v_call: TRBV10-3
d_call: NA

cdr3_nt: TGTGCCAGCAGGTCGCCTAGCGGGAGCGCCTACGAGCAGTACTTC
cdr3_aa: CASRSPSGSAYEQYF
j_call: TRBJ2-7
clone_size: NA
cdr3_length: 15
v_call: TRBV28
d_call: TRBD2

cdr3_nt: TGTGCCAGCAGCCCTAGAGCCCCACGGGACTCATACAATGAGCAGTTCTTC
cdr3_aa: CASSPRAPRDSYNEQFF
j_call: TRBJ2-1
clone_size: NA
cdr3_length: 17
v_call: TRBV9
d_call: NA

cdr3_nt: TGTGCCAGCAGCCCGGGCCACGGAGGGACCGGGGAGCTGTTTTTT
cdr3_aa: CASSPGHGGTGELFF
j_call: TRBJ2-2
clone_size: once
cdr3_length: 15
v_call: TRBV4-2
d_call: NA

cdr3_nt: TGTGCCAGCAGCCCGTGGGGGGCTAGCGGGCAAGAGACCCAGTACTTC
cdr3_aa: CASSPWGASGQETQYF
j_call: TRBJ2-5
clone_size: NA
cdr3_length: 16
v_call: TRBV11-3
d_call: TRBD2

cdr3_nt: TGTGCCAGCAGCAAAGAAAAGCGGGAGGGGTACAATGAGCAGTTCTTC
cdr3_aa: CASSKEKREGYNEQFF
j_call: TRBJ2-1
clone_size: NA
cdr3_length: 16
v_call: TRBV21-1
d_call: NA

cdr3_nt: TGTGCCAGCAGTCCCAGGGTAGCCATTGTTGACGAGCAGTACTTC
cdr3_aa: CASSPRVAIVDEQYF
j_call: TRBJ2-7
clone_size: NA
cdr3_length: 15
v_call: TRBV28
d_call: NA

cdr3_nt: TGTGCCATCATGGGGACTAGTGGCCACGAGCAGTACTTC
cdr3_aa: CAIMGTSGHEQYF
j_call: TRBJ2-7
clone_size: NA
cdr3_length: 13
v_call: TRBV10-3
d_call: TRBD2

cdr3_nt: TGTGCCAGTAGGGACCTCAGGGGGCCGAGCTACGAGCAGTACTTC
cdr3_aa: CASRDLRGPSYEQYF
j_call: TRBJ2-7
clone_size: once
cdr3_length: 15
v_call: TRBV19
d_call: TRBD1

cdr3_nt: TGTGCCAGTAGGCCGGGGACAGGGAACACCGGGGAGCTGTTTTTT
cdr3_aa: CASRPGTGNTGELFF
j_call: TRBJ2-2
clone_size: NA
cdr3_length: 15
v_call: TRBV19
d_call: TRBD1